This is a list of T cell receptor beta chains from one sample in a study of T cell responses to AZD1222 COVID-19 vaccine. Some clones are missing from TCRdb's copy, which holds only in-frame ones; the method was immunoSEQ multiplex PCR. Of about 110,000 clones in the sample, roughly nine tenths were seen once. Material: peripheral blood, obtained on day 0 of AZD1222 vaccination. Receptors were obtained from an adult in good health. Both conserved end residues are part of each CDR3. D genes are given only for firm matches. Expanded clones get a size class; other rows say once, few or many, or leave the size out.

.	TRBV5-4	few	TRBJ1-6	CASSLDPSGRPLHF	TGTGCCAGCAGCTTGGACCCAAGCGGGAGGCCCCTCCACTTT
.	TRBV15	few	TRBJ1-1	CATSRGTNTEAFF	TGTGCCACCAGCAGGGGCACGAACACTGAAGCTTTCTTT
.	TRBV15	once	TRBJ2-5	CATSRDSRETQYF	TGTGCCACCAGCAGAGATTCCCGGGAGACCCAGTACTTC
.	TRBV11-1	.	TRBJ2-3	CASSLFQAWAQYF	TGTGCCAGCAGCTTATTCCAGGCCTGGGCGCAGTATTTT
.	TRBV6-5	.	TRBJ1-5	CASSPDRINPQHF	TGTGCCAGCAGTCCAGACAGGATCAATCCCCAGCATTTT
TRBD2	TRBV7-2	.	TRBJ2-7	CASSLGGLAGGGEQYF	TGTGCCAGCAGCTTAGGGGGACTAGCGGGAGGTGGCGAGCAGTACTTC
.	TRBV11-2	once	TRBJ2-4	CASSLGGSNIQYF	TGTGCCAGCAGCTTAGGGGGTAGCAACATTCAGTACTTC
.	TRBV9	.	TRBJ2-5	CASSVGRGQETQYF	TGTGCCAGCAGCGTAGGTCGGGGTCAAGAGACCCAGTACTTC
TRBD1	TRBV7-9	few	TRBJ2-7	CASSSQDRHTYEQYF	TGTGCCAGCAGCTCCCAGGACAGGCACACCTACGAGCAGTACTTC
.	TRBV19	.	TRBJ1-1	CASSFTTGLGPNTEAFF	TGTGCCAGTAGTTTTACGACAGGTTTAGGTCCGAACACTGAAGCTTTCTTT
TRBD2	TRBV3-1/TRBV3-2	.	TRBJ2-5	CASSQVGAYTSGRQETQYF	TGTGCCAGCAGCCAAGTAGGGGCCTATACTAGCGGGAGGCAAGAGACCCAGTACTTC
.	TRBV7-2	.	TRBJ1-2	CASSLDGAGYGYTF	TGTGCCAGCAGCTTAGACGGAGCGGGATATGGCTACACCTTC
.	TRBV28	once	TRBJ2-1	CASSPGGAGVRNEQFF	TGTGCCAGCAGTCCGGGGGGCGCGGGTGTGCGCAATGAGCAGTTCTTC
.	TRBV19	.	TRBJ1-5	CASSTNRGVSGNQPQHF	TGTGCCAGTAGTACAAACCGGGGGGTCTCGGGCAATCAGCCCCAGCATTTT
TRBD2	TRBV4-2	few	TRBJ2-1	CASSQEGGLAGGQDEQFF	TGTGCCAGCAGCCAAGAGGGTGGACTAGCGGGAGGTCAGGATGAGCAGTTCTTC
TRBD1	TRBV15	.	TRBJ1-2	CATSRGTAYGYTF	TGTGCCACCAGCCGTGGGACAGCCTATGGCTACACCTTC
TRBD1	TRBV19	.	TRBJ2-5	CASSSGQGDIQETQYF	TGTGCCAGTAGCAGCGGACAGGGGGATATCCAAGAGACCCAGTACTTC
.	TRBV29-1	.	TRBJ2-1	CSVDYGGSEQFF	TGCAGCGTTGATTACGGGGGCAGTGAGCAGTTCTTC
TRBD1	TRBV28	.	TRBJ1-1	CASSPVDRDGPEAFF	TGTGCCAGCAGTCCGGTGGACAGGGATGGTCCTGAAGCTTTCTTT
.	TRBV6-2/TRBV6-3	once	TRBJ1-1	CASSSEGTNTEAFF	TGTGCCAGCAGTTCAGAGGGGACGAACACTGAAGCTTTCTTT
TRBD2	TRBV28	once	TRBJ2-5	CASSLWASGQETQYF	TGTGCCAGCAGTTTATGGGCTAGCGGGCAAGAGACCCAGTACTTC
.	TRBV28	.	TRBJ1-2	CASSLSEEHRSRRTF	TGTGCCAGCAGTTTATCCGAGGAACACAGGAGTCGAAGGACCTTC
.	TRBV9	.	TRBJ2-3	CASSLEGHSRPDTQYF	TGTGCCAGCAGCCTCGAGGGCCATTCTCGACCAGATACGCAGTATTTT
TRBD1	TRBV7-2	.	TRBJ1-3	CASSQDRVGNTIYF	TGTGCCAGCAGCCAGGACAGGGTCGGAAACACCATATATTTT
TRBD1	TRBV2	.	TRBJ1-2	CASSPSGQPYGYTF	TGTGCCAGTAGTCCTTCGGGACAGCCCTATGGCTACACCTTC
.	TRBV6-5	few	TRBJ1-2	CASSSNGYGYTF	TGTGCCAGCAGTTCGAATGGGTATGGCTACACCTTC
TRBD1	TRBV6-5	.	TRBJ2-7	CASSDSGQGYEQYF	TGTGCCAGCAGTGACTCGGGACAGGGCTACGAGCAGTACTTC
TRBD1	TRBV4-2	.	TRBJ2-7	CASSQMSGTGSYEQYF	TGTGCCAGCAGCCAAATGTCTGGGACAGGCTCCTACGAGCAGTACTTC
.	TRBV2	.	TRBJ1-6	CASSDGDLDSPLHF	TGTGCCAGCAGTGATGGGGACCTCGATTCACCCCTCCACTTT
.	TRBV19	.	TRBJ2-5	CASRRVLPQETQYF	TGTGCCAGTAGACGGGTCTTACCCCAAGAGACCCAGTACTTC
.	TRBV11-2	.	TRBJ2-7	CASSGNRASYEQYF	TGTGCCAGCAGCGGCAACAGGGCCTCCTACGAGCAGTACTTC
.	TRBV11-2	.	TRBJ2-3	CASSTGPARGADTQYF	TGTGCCAGCAGCACCGGCCCGGCCCGCGGCGCAGATACGCAGTATTTT
TRBD1	TRBV9	once	TRBJ1-1	CASSEGVTGGVAFF	TGTGCCAGCAGCGAAGGGGTGACAGGGGGCGTAGCTTTCTTT
.	TRBV19	once	TRBJ2-1	CASSSTVASVGEQFF	TGTGCCAGCTCCTCGACGGTAGCTTCTGTCGGTGAGCAGTTCTTC
TRBD2	TRBV4-2	.	TRBJ2-2	CASSQDVAGVVTGELFF	TGTGCCAGCAGCCAAGACGTAGCGGGAGTTGTTACCGGGGAGCTGTTTTTT
.	TRBV18	once	TRBJ1-6	CASSRGARYSPLHF	TGTGCCAGCTCACGGGGAGCGAGGTATTCACCCCTCCACTTT
.	TRBV5-5	.	TRBJ2-2	CASSLSRGPGELFF	TGTGCCAGCAGCTTGTCTAGGGGACCGGGGGAGCTGTTTTTT
.	TRBV12-3/TRBV12-4	.	TRBJ2-7	CASSLDRTYEQYF	TGTGCCAGCAGTTTAGACAGGACCTACGAGCAGTACTTC